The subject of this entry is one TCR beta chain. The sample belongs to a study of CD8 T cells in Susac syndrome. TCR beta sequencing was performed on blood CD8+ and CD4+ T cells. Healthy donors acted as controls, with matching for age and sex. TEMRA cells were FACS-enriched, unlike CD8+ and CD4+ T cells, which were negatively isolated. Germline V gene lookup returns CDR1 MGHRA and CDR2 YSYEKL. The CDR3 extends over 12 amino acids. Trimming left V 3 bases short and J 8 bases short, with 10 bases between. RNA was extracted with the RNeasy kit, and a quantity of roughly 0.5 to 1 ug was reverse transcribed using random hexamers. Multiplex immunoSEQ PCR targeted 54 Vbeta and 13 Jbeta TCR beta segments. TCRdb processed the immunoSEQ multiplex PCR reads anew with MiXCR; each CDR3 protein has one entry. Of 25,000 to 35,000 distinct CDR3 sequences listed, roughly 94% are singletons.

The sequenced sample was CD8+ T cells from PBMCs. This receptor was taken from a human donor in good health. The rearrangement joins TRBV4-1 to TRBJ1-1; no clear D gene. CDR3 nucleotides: TGCGCCAGCAGCCAGGACCCCCCCGAAGCTTTCTTT. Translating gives CASSQDPPEAFF.